This record concerns one T cell receptor (beta chain) sequence. This entry belongs to a study of blood T cell repertoires in COVID-19. Study background: Some COVID-19 samples were acute and others convalescent; all came from the United States, Italy and Spain. In each case, the material was cDNA or gDNA derived from T cells, B-cell-depleted T cells, or PBMCs.

The CDR3 covers 17 residues. Germline trimming cut 6 bases from V and 2 bases from J; bases unmatched to any gene: 13. The germline V gene encodes CDR1 LNHNV and CDR2 YYDKDF (reference sequence). Authors' methods: Reference gene primer amplification in the assay estimated nucleated cell counts. Measured with immunoSEQ multiplex PCR; TCRdb has only the in-frame clones, and not every one. V, J and clone size are taken as reported in that table, and D and trimming were inferred from the DNA itself. This sample has roughly 100,000 clones, with 75% to 95% found just once. This receptor was identified in a man aged 18-30 years with acute or convalescent COVID-19. V and J are TRBV15 and TRBJ2-3, with 8 bases lining up with TRBD2. Sequencing was performed on peripheral blood. This CDR3 reads CATSYGEAGGYTDTQYF. In DNA, the CDR3 is TGTGCCACCAGTTATGGGGAGGCGGGGGGATACACAGATACGCAGTATTTT.